Below are 18 T cell receptor beta chains sequenced from a single sample in a study of T cell repertoires in cytomegalovirus infection. TCRdb used MiXCR to reprocess the reads, holding one entry per CDR3 protein. Of 250,000 to 300,000 distinct CDR3 sequences in the sample, roughly a quarter were seen once. Sequencing input: PBMCs. The receptor source for this set is a human donor in good health (CMV status not recorded). Some clones in this sample may be carry-over from other donors' samples.

This chain connects TRBV6-2 or TRBV6-3 to TRBJ2-2; D unclear. Trimming left V 4 bases short and J 7 bases short, with 7 bases between. CDR3 length: 12 amino acids. The germline gives CDR1 MNHEY, CDR2 SVGEGT. For the CDR3, the DNA is TGTGCCAGCAGTTCATTTCTCGGGGAGCTGTTTTTT. This encodes CASSSFLGELFF.

This clonotype was picked up many times. The chain has TRBV7-8 and TRBJ1-3; D remains unclear. This CDR3 spans 17 amino acids. V gave up 1 base and J gave up 0 bases, with 13 bases separating them. Per germline, CDR1 SGHVS and CDR2 FQNEAQ. CDR3 region: CASSLVRRESSGNTIYF. Written as DNA, the CDR3 is TGTGCCAGCAGCTTAGTGAGGAGGGAGAGCTCTGGAAACACCATATATTTT.

This clonotype was detected ten times or more. The CDR3 spells CASSLSLRTDTQYF. For the CDR3, the DNA is TGTGCCAGCAGCTTATCCCTGCGCACAGATACGCAGTATTTT. The chain has TRBV7-2 and TRBJ2-3; D call uncertain. The CDR3 has 14 residues. The germline V gene encodes CDR1 SGHTA and CDR2 FQGNSA. Trimming took 2 bases from V and 1 from J, leaving 7 bases between them.

This clonotype showed up just a few times. This chain uses TRBV19 with TRBJ2-1; unclear D gene. Germline V gene sequence: CDR1 LNHDA, CDR2 SQIVND (reference sequence). This CDR3 contains 14 residues. Trimming removed 7 bases at V and 7 bases at J, with 17 bases between. Here the CDR3 DNA reads TGTGCCAGTAATGACCACGACTCTTGGAATGAGCAGTTCTTC. Its protein product is CASNDHDSWNEQFF.

V usage is TRBV3-1 and J usage is TRBJ1-1, with TRBD1 identical over 8 bases. With 3 bases clipped from V and 10 bases from J, the junction kept 4 bases outside the gene matches. Germline assignment: CDR1 LGHDT and CDR2 YNNKEL (reference sequence). This CDR3 is 12 amino acids long. CDR3: CASSQGQVRAFF. CDR3 nucleotide sequence: TGTGCCAGCAGCCAGGGACAGGTAAGAGCTTTCTTT. The full variable domain, its missing parts supplied by reference TRBV3-1 and TRBJ1-1, is DTAVSQTPKYLVTQMGNDKSIKCEQNLGHDTMYWYKQDSKKFLKIMFSYNNKELIINETVPNRFSPKSPDKAHLNLHINSLELGDSAVYFCASSQGQVRAFFGQGTRLTVV.

Ten or more counts support this clonotype. The J gene is TRBJ2-1, the V gene TRBV7-2; maybe TRBD2 (7 bases). V lost 1 base to trimming and J lost 8 bases, with 15 bases between them. The CDR3 is made up of 15 amino acids. Germline loops: CDR1 SGHTA, CDR2 FQGNSA. For the CDR3, the DNA is TGTGCCAGCAGCTTAGGGGGGGGGCAATGGTATGAGCAGTTCTTC. Amino acids: CASSLGGGQWYEQFF.

This clonotype has only a few counts. The chain couples TRBV5-1 to TRBJ2-7; D ambiguous. Germline V CDR1 and CDR2: SGHRS, YFSETQ. V dropped 0 bases and J dropped 7 bases, with 14 bases sitting between them. The CDR3 extends over 14 amino acids. CDR3 region: CASSLEYLRREQYF. CDR3 nucleotides: TGCGCCAGCAGCTTGGAGTATCTGAGAAGGGAGCAGTACTTC.

The genes are TRBV14 and TRBJ2-2, with D unresolved. CDR3 size: 14 residues. Per germline, CDR1 SGHDN and CDR2 FVKESK. The ends were cut back, 6 bases at V and 1 base at J, with 9 bases in the middle. CDR3 region: CASRERQNTGELFF. The CDR3 DNA reads as TGTGCCAGCAGAGAGAGGCAGAACACCGGGGAGCTGTTTTTT.

This clonotype occurred many times. The gene calls are TRBV28 and TRBJ2-2; TRBD1 matches at 11 bases. Germline trimming cut 3 bases from V and 7 bases from J; bases unmatched to any gene: 10. There are 17 residues in the CDR3. From germline, CDR1 is MDHEN and CDR2 SYDVKM. CDR3: CASSLYGQGAEDGELFF. The CDR3 DNA reads TGTGCCAGCAGTTTGTATGGACAGGGGGCGGAAGACGGGGAGCTGTTTTTT. The whole variable domain, remainder taken from reference TRBV28 and TRBJ2-2, is DVKVTQSSRYLVKRTGEKVFLECVQDMDHENMFWYRQDPGLGLRLIYFSYDVKMKEKGDIPEGYSVSREKKERFSLILESASTNQTSMYLCASSLYGQGAEDGELFFGEGSRLTVL.

The CDR3 reads CASSKTAGATEAFF. In DNA form, the CDR3 reads TGTGCCAGCAGCAAGACGGCCGGGGCCACTGAAGCTTTCTTT. The chain links TRBV7-9 to TRBJ1-1; D may be TRBD1 (5 bases). CDR1 and CDR2 from the germline V gene are SEHNR and FQNEAQ (reference sequence). CDR3 size: 14 residues. V dropped 5 bases and J dropped 4 bases, with 14 bases sitting between them.

The chain's CDR3 is CASSSSWGPGTGTYEQYF. CDR3 bases: TGTGCCAGCAGCTCGTCTTGGGGCCCCGGGACAGGAACCTACGAGCAGTACTTC. The chain has TRBV5-6 and TRBJ2-7, with TRBD1 matching over 8 bases. Germline V gives CDR1 SGHDT, CDR2 YYEEEE. The CDR3 loop spans 18 amino acids. With V trimmed by 3 bases and J by 2 bases, 16 bases remained unmatched.

This clonotype was detected a few times. The CDR3 nucleotides read TGTGCCAGCAGCTTCGGCAGGGGAGAGACCCAGTACTTC. It is translated as CASSFGRGETQYF. V and J are TRBV5-4 and TRBJ2-5; possibly TRBD1 for D (6 bases). Germline CDR1 reads SGHNT; CDR2 reads YYREEE (reference sequence). The CDR3 is 13 residues long. Trimming pared 2 bases from V and 4 bases from J, leaving 9 bases between.

Turning to this clonotype: A read error may produce the germline difference seen at one junction end. The genes are TRBV28 and TRBJ1-5, with D perhaps matching TRBD1 (6 bases). The CDR3 is 13 residues long. Germline loops: CDR1 MDHEN, CDR2 SYDVKM. CDR3 region: CASSQGSEQPKHF. CDR3 sequence (DNA): TGTGCCAGCAGTCAGGGGTCGGAGCAGCCCAAGCATTTT.

The chain recombines TRBV29-1 with TRBJ2-3; possibly TRBD1 for D (6 bases). Deletions cut 6 bases from V and 0 bases from J, with 10 bases between. The CDR3 is made up of 13 amino acids. Germline V lookup: CDR1 SQVTM, CDR2 ANQGSEA. CDR3 bases: TGCAGCGTGTGGGGGCCTAGCACAGATACGCAGTATTTT. Amino acid sequence: CSVWGPSTDTQYF.

The chain has TRBV6-1 and TRBJ1-5, with 7 nucleotides matching TRBD1. Germline V CDR1 and CDR2: MNHNS, SASEGT. V shed 3 bases, J shed 9 bases, and the junction held 11 bases outside the gene matches. This CDR3 contains 15 residues. CDR3 amino acids: CASSETARGTRPQHF. The CDR3 DNA reads TGTGCCAGCAGTGAGACGGCCAGGGGGACTAGGCCCCAGCATTTT.

This clonotype was observed a handful of times. The V and J genes are TRBV2 and TRBJ2-3, with TRBD2 identical over 11 bases. The CDR3 consists of 12 residues. Germline V CDR1 and CDR2: SNHLY, FYNNEI. The V gene end was trimmed by 8 bases and the J gene end by 10 bases; junction bases not matched to a gene: 5. CDR3: CASSSGRPAQYF. The DNA for the CDR3 is TGTGCCAGCTCTAGCGGGAGGCCGGCGCAGTATTTT.

This clonotype was found many times. The CDR3 is CASSLASSYNEQFF. The CDR3 nucleotides are TGTGCCAGCAGCTTAGCTAGCTCCTACAATGAGCAGTTCTTC. The rearrangement joins TRBV7-2 to TRBJ2-1, with D uncertain. Germline V lookup: CDR1 SGHTA, CDR2 FQGNSA. The length of the CDR3 is 14 residues. The V gene lost 0 bases and the J gene lost 0 bases, with 3 bases spanning the gap.

Ten or more counts support this clonotype. The V and J genes are TRBV7-3 and TRBJ2-3, with 11 bases matching TRBD2. In germline, CDR1 is SGHTA, CDR2 FQGTGA. Losses at the gene ends were 3 bases for V and 2 bases for J; bases not matched to a gene: 4. The CDR3 consists of 16 residues. The CDR3 reads CASSFGLAGFTDTQYF. DNA for the CDR3: TGTGCCAGCAGCTTTGGACTAGCGGGTTTCACAGATACGCAGTATTTT.